One sample yielded the 16 T cell receptor beta chains listed below, sequenced in a study of memory B cells and T cells in multiple sclerosis. No antigen has been identified for these receptors. CFSE-dim autoproliferating and CFSE-high non-proliferating T cells from unstimulated culture were sequenced separately. Pooled replicate wells came from approximately 5x10^7 CFSE-labeled PBMCs cultured 7 days without stimulus. This table comes from immunoSEQ multiplex PCR, and its TCRdb copy is limited to in-frame clones, with some not included. The table lists fewer than 40,000 clones, around 88% of them singletons, with less than 3.5% in the top ten. The source material was PBMCs from blood kept in culture. These receptors were obtained from a human donor with multiple sclerosis.

The chain recombines TRBV6-5 with TRBJ1-1; D remains ambiguous. Germline V CDR1 and CDR2: MNHEY, SVGAGI. V lost 9 bases, J lost 4 bases, and 15 bases lay in between. The CDR3 is made up of 13 amino acids. The CDR3 protein is CASRKPGGTEAFF. In DNA form, the CDR3 reads TGTGCCAGTCGTAAACCGGGCGGCACTGAAGCTTTCTTT.

The rearrangement links TRBV6-5 to TRBJ2-1; TRBD2 agrees at 13 bases. The CDR3 sequence is 15 residues long. The germline CDR1 and CDR2 sequences are MNHEY and SVGAGI. After removal of 6 bases from V and 5 bases from J, the junction contained 4 bases not matched to a gene. The CDR3 bases are TGTGCCAGCAGCACCGGGACTAGCGGGAACAATGAGCAGTTCTTC. The encoded protein is CASSTGTSGNNEQFF.

This chain uses TRBV6-6 with TRBJ2-4; D gene ambiguous. The CDR3 is made up of 15 amino acids. Between the trimmed V and J ends, which lost 0 bases and 6 bases, there was a span of 12 bases. The V gene's germline CDR1 is MNHNY and CDR2 SVGAGI (reference sequence). Written as DNA, the CDR3 is TGTGCCAGCAGTTACTCGACCTCAGGCCGAAACATTCAGTACTTC. Its translation is CASSYSTSGRNIQYF.

This chain connects TRBV18 to TRBJ1-2; 9 bases line up with TRBD1. Unmatched junction bases numbered 2, after V lost 3 bases and J lost 6 bases. The CDR3 runs to 13 residues. The germline V gene encodes CDR1 KGHSH and CDR2 LQKENI. The CDR3 nucleotides are TGTGCCAGCTCACCGCGACAGGGGGATGGCTACACCTTC. Protein: CASSPRQGDGYTF.

V is TRBV6-4 and J is TRBJ2-7; D is possibly TRBD1 (6 bases). This CDR3 is built from 13 residues. V was clipped by 5 bases and J by 4 bases, with 12 bases between them. Germline V lookup: CDR1 MRHNA, CDR2 SNTAGT. The CDR3 is CASSKLGQYEQYF. CDR3 DNA: TGTGCCAGCAGTAAATTAGGACAGTACGAGCAGTACTTC.

The chain recombines TRBV7-6 with TRBJ2-7; TRBD1 matches 7 bases. With V trimmed by 4 bases and J by 7 bases, 13 bases remained unmatched. Germline V CDR1 and CDR2: SGHVS, FNYEAQ. The CDR3 runs 15 residues. The CDR3 bases are TGTGCCAGCAGCTCTAGTACCGGGACAGCGGAAGAGCAGTACTTC. Protein product: CASSSSTGTAEEQYF.

The chain has TRBV6-5 and TRBJ2-7; a possible D gene is TRBD2 (5 bases). The ends were cut back, 0 bases at V and 5 bases at J, with 11 bases in the middle. The V gene's germline CDR1 is MNHEY and CDR2 SVGAGI. The CDR3 sequence is 14 residues long. The CDR3 coding sequence is TGTGCCAGCAGTTACTCGCCACTAGTAAACGAGCAGTACTTC. Translating gives CASSYSPLVNEQYF.

The CDR3 here is CASSPGTGPYEQYF. CDR3 nucleotides: TGTGCCAGCAGCCCCGGGACAGGACCCTACGAGCAGTACTTC. V usage is TRBV6-5 and J usage is TRBJ2-7; the match to TRBD1 covers 8 bases. The CDR3 spans 14 residues. Germline V gene lookup returns CDR1 MNHEY and CDR2 SVGAGI. V lost 6 bases to trimming and J lost 2 bases; unmatched junction nucleotides: 6.

The genes are TRBV23-1 and TRBJ2-7, with 14 bases lining up with TRBD2. TRBV23-1 has ORF status, its function being uncertain. This CDR3 is built from 14 residues. The V and J ends lost 2 bases and 6 bases, in that order; junction bases with no gene match: 0. The CDR3 DNA reads as TGCGCCAGCAGTCAAGGGACTAGCGGGAGCGAGCAGTACTTC. It translates to CASSQGTSGSEQYF.

The chain couples TRBV7-9 to TRBJ1-4; D call uncertain. V was shortened by 1 base and J by 2 bases, with 8 bases between the two germline ends. The germline V gene has CDR1 SEHNR and CDR2 FQNEAQ (reference sequence). The CDR3 has 15 residues. The CDR3 region has the DNA TGTGCCAGCAGCTTAGACCGGACGACTAATGAAAAACTGTTTTTT. This gives the protein CASSLDRTTNEKLFF.

The V gene is TRBV7-6, the J gene TRBJ2-1; possibly TRBD2 for D (5 bases). V gave up 3 bases and J gave up 7 bases, with 7 bases separating them. The CDR3 totals 12 residues. Germline CDR1 reads SGHVS; CDR2 reads FNYEAQ. In DNA, the CDR3 is TGTGCCAGCAGCTTTCGGGGAAATGAGCAGTTCTTC. Its translation: CASSFRGNEQFF.

The rearrangement links TRBV25-1 to TRBJ2-2, with 8 bases lining up with TRBD1. Germline assignment: CDR1 MGHDK and CDR2 SYGVNS. V dropped 1 base and J dropped 6; count of bases not matched to a gene: 7. The CDR3 spans 16 residues. The CDR3 sequence is CASSEFRGLDAGELFF. The CDR3, as DNA: TGTGCCAGCAGTGAATTCAGGGGGCTTGACGCCGGGGAGCTGTTTTTT.

The gene calls are TRBV5-8 and TRBJ1-1; tentative D call: TRBD1 (5 bases). CDR1 is SGHTS and CDR2 is YDEGEE in the germline V gene. This CDR3 region has 14 residues. V gave up 0 bases and J gave up 6 bases, with 12 bases separating them. DNA of the CDR3: TGTGCCAGCAGCTTGGGGGGGATAGGCGCTGAAGCTTTCTTT. The encoded protein is CASSLGGIGAEAFF.

This clone has a handful of counts. V and J are TRBV7-9 and TRBJ1-6, with TRBD1 as a possible D gene (5 bases). Deletions cut 1 base from V and 7 bases from J, with 11 bases between. Germline loops: CDR1 SEHNR, CDR2 FQNEAQ (reference sequence). The CDR3 has 15 amino acids. CDR3 coding DNA: TGTGCCAGCAGCTTAGGTGGGGCGGAGAATTCACCCCTCCACTTT. Translated, it gives CASSLGGAENSPLHF.

V gene TRBV28 combines with J gene TRBJ1-4; 7 nucleotides match TRBD1. V lost 6 bases to trimming and J lost 7 bases; unmatched junction nucleotides: 20. The germline V gene encodes CDR1 MDHEN and CDR2 SYDVKM. This CDR3 has 18 residues. CDR3 nucleotide sequence: TGTGCCAGCAGCAGTAACCTACAGGGGAGAGGAGGGGGTGAAAAACTGTTTTTT. Translated: CASSSNLQGRGGGEKLFF. Based on the CDR3 plus reference TRBV28 and TRBJ1-4, the full variable domain is DVKVTQSSRYLVKRTGEKVFLECVQDMDHENMFWYRQDPGLGLRLIYFSYDVKMKEKGDIPEGYSVSREKKERFSLILESASTNQTSMYLCASSSNLQGRGGGEKLFFGSGTQLSVL.

The rearrangement links TRBV28 to TRBJ1-2, with D possibly TRBD1 on 5 matching bases. Looked up from germline, CDR1 is MDHEN and CDR2 is SYDVKM. The CDR3 consists of 14 residues. V shed 4 bases and J shed 5 bases, with 14 bases lying between them. CDR3: CASSSTGQTYGYTF. The CDR3, as DNA: TGTGCCAGCAGTTCTACGGGGCAAACATATGGCTACACCTTC.